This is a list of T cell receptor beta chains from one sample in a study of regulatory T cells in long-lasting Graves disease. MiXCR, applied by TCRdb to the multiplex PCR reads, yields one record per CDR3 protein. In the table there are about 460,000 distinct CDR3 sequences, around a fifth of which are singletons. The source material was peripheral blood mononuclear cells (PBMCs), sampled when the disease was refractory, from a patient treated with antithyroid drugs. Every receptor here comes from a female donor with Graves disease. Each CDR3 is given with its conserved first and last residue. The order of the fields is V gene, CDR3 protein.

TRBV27,CASSLRGTGELVF
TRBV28,CASSEDRDGDEQYF
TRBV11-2,CASSLDLNSPLHF
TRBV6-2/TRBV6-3,CASSYSTDSYEQYF
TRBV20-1,CSARDLSPEDPVETQYF
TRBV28,CASSLGGANAYEQYF
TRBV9,CASSALAGGETDTQYF
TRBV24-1,CATGDRGDQPQHF
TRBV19,CASTEKRGPTYEQYF
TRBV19,CASSMGTDLNTEAFF
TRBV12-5,CASASGEETQYF
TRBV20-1,CSASRRPNQPQHF
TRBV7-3,CASKSPYEQYF
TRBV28,CASTRVGETQYF
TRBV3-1,CASSQEEGVAFF
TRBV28,CASSPQPPYEQYF
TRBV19,CASSGRGLPQHF
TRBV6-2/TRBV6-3,CASRLTGTQAFF
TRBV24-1,CATSDPAAGGVSGELFF
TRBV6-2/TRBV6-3,CASSYSWGNTEAFF
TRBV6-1,CASTQLQAVKTNTEAFF
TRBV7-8,CASSQRTGSYEQYF
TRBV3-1,CASSQDARQPQHF
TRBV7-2,CASSVAGADYTF
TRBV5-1,CASSRSGSSVAEQYF
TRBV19,CASSIGDNQPQHF
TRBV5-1,CASSLGEINFSEQYF
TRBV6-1,CASRSGQGGFSYGYTF
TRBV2,CASRDFPGPRPATNEKLFF
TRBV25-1,CASSEFSGTANYGYTF
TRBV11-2,CASSLGTYEKLFF
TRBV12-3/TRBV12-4,CASSLQGARRWGAEAFF
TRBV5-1,CASSLEGPSTEAFF
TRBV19,CASKVIAMGHEQFF
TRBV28,CASRTDKTEAFF
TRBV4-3,CASSQGAAGTSGSDEQFF
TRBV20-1,CSAHTGTGDYGYTF
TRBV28,CASGTSAATNEKLFF
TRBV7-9,CASINSLFVTVDVGGPSPLHF
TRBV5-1,CASSFGPGVYGYTF
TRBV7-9,CASSLRRRERNQPQHF
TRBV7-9,CASAGGMQYF
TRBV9,CASSVAAANTEAFF
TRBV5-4,CASSPRDADYEQYF
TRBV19,CASSIGKVAAETQYF
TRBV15,CATSYSRGLQETQYF
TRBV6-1,CASTPQRSGANVLTF
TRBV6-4,CASNRTVYSNQPQHF
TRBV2,CASGRQGIPEAFF
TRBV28,CASSLADTQYF
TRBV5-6,CASSLEEGALDTEAFF
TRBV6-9,CASSFGEGYSPLHF
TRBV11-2,CASSRGGGYGYTF
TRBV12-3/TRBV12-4,CASRGTDNTNEKLFF
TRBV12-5,CASGTGEGEETQYF
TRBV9,CASSLNLESYQPQHF
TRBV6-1,CASTRGPLNTEAFF
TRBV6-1,CASALESYEQYF
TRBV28,CASRQQGLSYGYTF